This T cell receptor beta chain was identified during a study of cytomegalovirus exposure and HLA in healthy donors. Overall study: A prior analysis found more than 90 million unique TCR beta sequences from 150 million to 200 million T cells. An early data release held approximately 80 million unique TCRs from HLA-typed donors. Study conclusions and caveats: Some TCR beta chains (more than 150 of them) were listed as cytomegalovirus-associated. Later analysis demonstrated an association between a missense DCLRE1C variant and TCR beta V- and J-gene trimming.

Details on this clone: What it recognizes is unknown.

The CDR3 covers 15 residues. V dropped 5 bases and J dropped 0 bases, with 14 bases sitting between them. CDR1 and CDR2 (germline): SGHTA, FQGNSA. Both 60 Vbeta primers and 13 Jbeta primers went into the PCR. Clones were read by immunoSEQ multiplex PCR, and TCRdb kept only the in-frame ones, dropping some. The table lists about 120,000 clones, 81% of them singletons. The sequence was obtained from a woman in her thirties or forties in good health and CMV-seronegative. The source material was PBMCs. The chain recombines TRBV7-2 with TRBJ2-7; weak D call: TRBD1 (5 bases). The CDR3 nucleotides read TGTGCCAGCAGCCCCGGACACAGGAGCTCCTACGAGCAGTACTTC. It is translated as CASSPGHRSSYEQYF.